This TCR beta chain was recovered during a study of CD8 T cells in Susac syndrome. The CDR3 is 14 amino acids. V was cut by 2 bases and J by 5 bases, with 12 bases left in between. The germline V gene encodes CDR1 MDHEN and CDR2 SYDVKM. It was with random hexamers that 0.5 to 1 ug RNA was reverse transcribed. MiXCR was run by TCRdb on the immunoSEQ multiplex PCR reads, yielding one entry per CDR3 protein. In the table there are approximately 210,000 distinct CDR3 sequences, about 95% of which are singletons. This receptor was identified in a human donor with Susac syndrome. V gene TRBV28 combines with J gene TRBJ2-5; the D call may be TRBD1 or TRBD2 (5 bases each). Sample: CD4+ T cells from PBMCs. The CDR3 loop reads CASSLPGKGETQYF. Written as DNA, the CDR3 is TGTGCCAGCAGTTTACCGGGGAAGGGGGAGACCCAGTACTTC. Drawing the rest from reference TRBV28 and TRBJ2-5, the complete variable domain is DVKVTQSSRYLVKRTGEKVFLECVQDMDHENMFWYRQDPGLGLRLIYFSYDVKMKEKGDIPEGYSVSREKKERFSLILESASTNQTSMYLCASSLPGKGETQYFGPGTRLLVL.